This T cell receptor beta chain was documented in a study of cytomegalovirus exposure and HLA in healthy donors. Study summary: According to later analysis, the same platform produced the 120 or so validation and several hundred first-cohort repertoires. Study-wide results and caveats: In the roughly 120 validation repertoires, a later analysis found that first-cohort TCR clusters tended to co-occur. The classifier was said to identify cytomegalovirus status with high specificity and sensitivity.

A note on this clone: Its antigen is unknown.

Method: immunoSEQ multiplex PCR; TCRdb's copy keeps in-frame clones and lacks some. The sample shows 300,000 to 450,000 clones, roughly 85% of them seen only once. This clonotype originated in a woman aged 18-29 years in good health and CMV-seronegative. The sample comprised PBMCs.

The CDR3 region is CAWSGQGPRRYTEAFF. CDR3 coding DNA: TGTGCCTGGAGTGGACAGGGGCCTAGACGGTACACTGAAGCTTTCTTT. The rearrangement uses TRBV30 and TRBJ1-1, with 8 bases identical to TRBD1. This CDR3 comprises 16 residues. Trimming took 1 base from V and 3 from J; bases not matched to a gene: 10. Looked up from germline, CDR1 is GTSNPN and CDR2 is SVGIG (reference sequence). The whole variable domain, remainder taken from reference TRBV30 and TRBJ1-1, is SQTIHQWPATLVQPVGSPLSLECTVEGTSNPNLYWYRQAAGRGLQLLFYSVGIGQISSEVPQNLSASRPQDRQFILSSKKLLLSDSGFYLCAWSGQGPRRYTEAFFGQGTRLTVV.